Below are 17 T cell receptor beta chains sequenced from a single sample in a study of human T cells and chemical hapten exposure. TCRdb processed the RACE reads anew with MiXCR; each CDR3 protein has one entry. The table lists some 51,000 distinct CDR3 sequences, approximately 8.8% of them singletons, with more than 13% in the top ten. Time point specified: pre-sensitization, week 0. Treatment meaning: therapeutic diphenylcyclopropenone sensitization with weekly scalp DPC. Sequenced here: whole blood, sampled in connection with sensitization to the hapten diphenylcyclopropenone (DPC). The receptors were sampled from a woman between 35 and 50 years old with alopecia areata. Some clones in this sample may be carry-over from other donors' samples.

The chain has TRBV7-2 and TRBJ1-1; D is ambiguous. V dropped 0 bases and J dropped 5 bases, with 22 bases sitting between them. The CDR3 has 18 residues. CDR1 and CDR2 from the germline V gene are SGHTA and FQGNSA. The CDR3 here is CASSLAFYIAEEGTEAFF. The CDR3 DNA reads TGTGCCAGCAGCTTAGCGTTTTATATTGCGGAAGAAGGGACTGAAGCTTTCTTT.

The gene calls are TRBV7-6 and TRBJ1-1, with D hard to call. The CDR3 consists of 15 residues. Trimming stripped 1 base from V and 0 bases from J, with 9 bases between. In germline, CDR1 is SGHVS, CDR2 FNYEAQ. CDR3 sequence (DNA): TGTGCCAGCAGCTTAGGCCATCGGCTGAACACTGAAGCTTTCTTT. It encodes CASSLGHRLNTEAFF.

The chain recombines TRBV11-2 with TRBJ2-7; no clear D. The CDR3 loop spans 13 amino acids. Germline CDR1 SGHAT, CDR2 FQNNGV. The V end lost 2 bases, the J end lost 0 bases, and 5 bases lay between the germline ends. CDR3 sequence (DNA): TGTGCCAGCAGCTTAAATCCCTCCTACGAGCAGTACTTC. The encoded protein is CASSLNPSYEQYF.

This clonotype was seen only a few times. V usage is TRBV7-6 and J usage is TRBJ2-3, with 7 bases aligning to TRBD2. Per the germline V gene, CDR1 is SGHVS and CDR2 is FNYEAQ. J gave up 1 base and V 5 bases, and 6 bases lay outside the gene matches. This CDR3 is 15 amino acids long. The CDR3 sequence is CASSRTSARTDTQYF. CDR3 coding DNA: TGTGCCAGCAGCCGCACTAGCGCCCGCACAGATACGCAGTATTTT.

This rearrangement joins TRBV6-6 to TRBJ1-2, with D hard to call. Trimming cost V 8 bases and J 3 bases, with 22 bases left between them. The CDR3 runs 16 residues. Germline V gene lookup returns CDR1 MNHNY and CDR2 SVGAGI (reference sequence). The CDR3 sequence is CASVRSSYVEDYGYTF. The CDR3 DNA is TGTGCCAGCGTAAGGAGCTCCTACGTCGAGGACTATGGCTACACCTTC.

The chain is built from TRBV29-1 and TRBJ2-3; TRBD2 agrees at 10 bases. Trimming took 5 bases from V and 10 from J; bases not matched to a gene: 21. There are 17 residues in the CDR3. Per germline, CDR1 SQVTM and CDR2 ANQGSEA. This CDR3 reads CSVLRVLAGAISPAQYF. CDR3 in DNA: TGCAGCGTTCTGAGGGTCCTAGCGGGGGCCATCTCGCCGGCGCAGTATTTT.

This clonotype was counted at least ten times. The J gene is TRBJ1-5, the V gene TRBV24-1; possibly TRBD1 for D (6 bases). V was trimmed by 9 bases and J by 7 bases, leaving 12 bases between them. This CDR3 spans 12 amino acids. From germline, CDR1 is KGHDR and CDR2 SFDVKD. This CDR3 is CATAGGGQPQHF. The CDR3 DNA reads TGTGCCACCGCCGGGGGGGGCCAGCCCCAGCATTTT.

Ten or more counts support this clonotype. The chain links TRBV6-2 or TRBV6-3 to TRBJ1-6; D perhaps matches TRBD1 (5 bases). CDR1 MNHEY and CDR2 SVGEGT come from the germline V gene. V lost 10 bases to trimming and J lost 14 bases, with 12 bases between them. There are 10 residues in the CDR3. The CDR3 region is CATGGRSLHF. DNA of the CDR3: TGTGCCACCGGGGGGAGGTCCCTCCACTTT.

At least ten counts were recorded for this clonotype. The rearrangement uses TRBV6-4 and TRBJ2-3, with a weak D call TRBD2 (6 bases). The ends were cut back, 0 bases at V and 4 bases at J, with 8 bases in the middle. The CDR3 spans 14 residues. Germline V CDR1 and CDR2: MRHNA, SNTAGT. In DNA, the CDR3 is TGTGCCAGCAGTGACTCAGGGGAGGCAGATACGCAGTATTTT. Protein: CASSDSGEADTQYF.

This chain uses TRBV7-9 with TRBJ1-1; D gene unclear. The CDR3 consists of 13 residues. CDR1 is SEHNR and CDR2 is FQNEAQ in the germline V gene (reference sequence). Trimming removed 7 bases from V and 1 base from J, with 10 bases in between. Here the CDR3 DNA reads TGTGCCAGCACCCAGGCCCCGAACACTGAAGCTTTCTTT. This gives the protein CASTQAPNTEAFF.

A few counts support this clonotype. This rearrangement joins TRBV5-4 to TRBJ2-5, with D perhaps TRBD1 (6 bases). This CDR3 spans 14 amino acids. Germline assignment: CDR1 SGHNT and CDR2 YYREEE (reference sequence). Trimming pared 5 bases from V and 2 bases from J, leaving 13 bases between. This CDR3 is CASSPRDIQETQYF. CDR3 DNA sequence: TGTGCCAGCAGTCCACGGGACATACAAGAGACCCAGTACTTC. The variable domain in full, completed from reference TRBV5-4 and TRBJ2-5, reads ETGVTQSPTHLIKTRGQQVTLRCSSQSGHNTVSWYQQALGQGPQFIFQYYREEENGRGNFPPRFSGLQFPNYSSELNVNALELDDSALYLCASSPRDIQETQYFGPGTRLLVL.

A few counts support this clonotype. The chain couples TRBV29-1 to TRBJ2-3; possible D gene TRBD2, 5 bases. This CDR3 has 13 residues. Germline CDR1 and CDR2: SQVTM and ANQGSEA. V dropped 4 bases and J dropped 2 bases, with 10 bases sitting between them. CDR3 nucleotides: TGCAGCGTTGTGGAGGCCCACACAGATACGCAGTATTTT. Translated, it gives CSVVEAHTDTQYF.

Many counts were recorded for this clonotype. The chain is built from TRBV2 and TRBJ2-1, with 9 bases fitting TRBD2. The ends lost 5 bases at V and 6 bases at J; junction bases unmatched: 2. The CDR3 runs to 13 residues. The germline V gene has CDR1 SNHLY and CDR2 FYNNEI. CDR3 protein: CASSSGGRNEQFF. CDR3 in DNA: TGTGCCAGCAGTAGCGGGGGGCGCAATGAGCAGTTCTTC.

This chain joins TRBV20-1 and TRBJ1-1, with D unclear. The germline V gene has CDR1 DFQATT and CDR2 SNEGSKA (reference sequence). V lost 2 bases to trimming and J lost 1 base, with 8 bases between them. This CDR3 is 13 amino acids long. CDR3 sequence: CSARIRRNTEAFF. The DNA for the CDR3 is TGCAGTGCTAGAATCCGGAGGAACACTGAAGCTTTCTTT.

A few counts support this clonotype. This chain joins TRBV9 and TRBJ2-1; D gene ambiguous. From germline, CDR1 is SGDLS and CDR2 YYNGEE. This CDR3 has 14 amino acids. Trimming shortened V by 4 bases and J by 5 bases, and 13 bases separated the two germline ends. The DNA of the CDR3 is TGTGCCAGCAGCCCCTACCTTGGGGACAATGAGCAGTTCTTC. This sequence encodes CASSPYLGDNEQFF. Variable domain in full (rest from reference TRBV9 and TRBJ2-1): DSGVTQTPKHLITATGQRVTLRCSPRSGDLSVYWYQQSLDQGLQFLIQYYNGEERAKGNILERFSAQQFPDLHSELNLSSLELGDSALYFCASSPYLGDNEQFFGPGTRLTVL.

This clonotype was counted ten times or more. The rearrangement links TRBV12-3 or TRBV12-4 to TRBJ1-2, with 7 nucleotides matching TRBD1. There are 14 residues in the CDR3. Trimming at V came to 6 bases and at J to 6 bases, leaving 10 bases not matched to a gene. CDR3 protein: CASRHRRGRDGYTF. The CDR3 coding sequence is TGTGCCAGCAGACACCGGAGGGGGCGAGATGGCTACACCTTC.

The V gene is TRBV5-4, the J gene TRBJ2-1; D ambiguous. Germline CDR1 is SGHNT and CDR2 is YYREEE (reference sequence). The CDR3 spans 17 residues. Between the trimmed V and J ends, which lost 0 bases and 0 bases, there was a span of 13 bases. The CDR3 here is CASSLDPVRSSYNEQFF. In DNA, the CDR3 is TGTGCCAGCAGCTTGGATCCGGTGAGGAGCTCCTACAATGAGCAGTTCTTC. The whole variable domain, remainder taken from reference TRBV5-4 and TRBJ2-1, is ETGVTQSPTHLIKTRGQQVTLRCSSQSGHNTVSWYQQALGQGPQFIFQYYREEENGRGNFPPRFSGLQFPNYSSELNVNALELDDSALYLCASSLDPVRSSYNEQFFGPGTRLTVL.